A selection of T cell receptor beta chains follows, all from one sample in a study of cytomegalovirus exposure and HLA in healthy donors. Generated by immunoSEQ multiplex PCR, the TCRdb table keeps only in-frame clones and is missing some. The sample shows around 58,000 clones, approximately 71% of them seen only once. Sequencing was done on a sample of PBMCs. These receptors were collected from a man aged 40-55 years in good health and CMV-seropositive. CDR3s include the opening cysteine and the closing phenylalanine or tryptophan. The order of the fields is clone size, V gene, J gene, D gene, CDR3 DNA, CDR3 protein. A D gene is named only where the DNA matches it firmly. Expanded clones are given a class, and other clones once, few, many or no size at all.

size: -
V: TRBV11-2
J: TRBJ1-4
D: TRBD1
DNA: TGTGCCAGCAGCTTAGAAACAGGGGGAACTAATGAAAAACTGTTTTTT
CDR3: CASSLETGGTNEKLFF

size: few
V: TRBV6-1
J: TRBJ2-1
D: TRBD2
DNA: TGTGCCAGTAGCGGGGGAAGCTCCTACAATGAGCAGTTCTTC
CDR3: CASSGGSSYNEQFF

size: few
V: TRBV19
J: TRBJ2-3
D: -
DNA: TGTGCCAGTAGCCCTAACAGGGATAACACAGATACGCAGTATTTT
CDR3: CASSPNRDNTDTQYF

size: -
V: TRBV5-1
J: TRBJ2-1
D: TRBD2
DNA: TGCGCCAGCAGGGAACGGGGGGATGGGTACAATGAGCAGTTCTTC
CDR3: CASRERGDGYNEQFF

size: -
V: TRBV11-1
J: TRBJ2-7
D: TRBD2
DNA: TGTGCCAGCAGCTCCAGACTAGCTATCAACGAGCAGTACTTC
CDR3: CASSSRLAINEQYF

size: -
V: TRBV14
J: TRBJ1-2
D: -
DNA: TGTGCCAGCAGCCAAGATGGACGGGGGAGAAGAGGTGGCTACACCTTC
CDR3: CASSQDGRGRRGGYTF

size: -
V: TRBV19
J: TRBJ1-5
D: TRBD1
DNA: TGTGCCAGTAGGGAGGACAGGGCTACCAATCAGCCCCAGCATTTT
CDR3: CASREDRATNQPQHF

size: -
V: TRBV9
J: TRBJ2-3
D: TRBD2
DNA: TGTGCCAGCAGTGAGGTGGGGAGGGACACAGATACGCAGTATTTT
CDR3: CASSEVGRDTDTQYF

size: few
V: TRBV30
J: TRBJ1-6
D: TRBD1
DNA: TGTGCCTGGAAAGTAAGGGGGCGTAATTCACCCCTCCACTTT
CDR3: CAWKVRGRNSPLHF

size: -
V: TRBV5-4
J: TRBJ2-7
D: TRBD2
DNA: TGTGCCAGCAGCTTGGGGTCGGTAGCGGGGGTTGGGTCCTACGAGCAGTACTTC
CDR3: CASSLGSVAGVGSYEQYF

size: -
V: TRBV11-2
J: TRBJ2-5
D: TRBD2
DNA: TGTGCCAGCAGTTTAAACGGGGGGGGAGTGGAGACCCAGTACTTC
CDR3: CASSLNGGGVETQYF

size: -
V: TRBV7-2
J: TRBJ2-7
D: TRBD1
DNA: TGTGCCAGCAGCCCGGGACAGGGAAATGTCGAGCAGTACTTC
CDR3: CASSPGQGNVEQYF

size: -
V: TRBV5-1
J: TRBJ1-1
D: -
DNA: TGCGCCAGCAGCTTGAGGGCGGGTAACACTGAAGCTTTCTTT
CDR3: CASSLRAGNTEAFF

size: once
V: TRBV6-5
J: TRBJ2-2
D: -
DNA: TGTGCCAGCAGCTCCATCGGGAATCTTCACGGGGAGCTGTTTTTT
CDR3: CASSSIGNLHGELFF

size: -
V: TRBV4-3
J: TRBJ1-6
D: TRBD1
DNA: TGCGCCAGCAGCCCAGGGTTTAAACAGGGGTCTGATTCACCCCTCCACTTT
CDR3: CASSPGFKQGSDSPLHF

size: -
V: TRBV19
J: TRBJ1-1
D: TRBD1
DNA: TGTGCCAGTAGTAGGGGACAGGGGGCTGCTGAAGCTTTCTTT
CDR3: CASSRGQGAAEAFF

size: -
V: TRBV7-9
J: TRBJ2-7
D: -
DNA: TGTGCCAGCGGACTATCGGGCCCTTACGAGCAGTACTTC
CDR3: CASGLSGPYEQYF

size: -
V: TRBV5-1
J: TRBJ2-2
D: -
DNA: TGCGCCAGCAGCGAGAGACACCTATTGAACACCGGGGAGCTGTTTTTT
CDR3: CASSERHLLNTGELFF

size: few
V: TRBV5-4
J: TRBJ2-1
D: TRBD2
DNA: TGTGCCAGCAGCTCTCAACTAGCGGGCGCCTTCAATGAGCAGTTCTTC
CDR3: CASSSQLAGAFNEQFF

size: -
V: TRBV2
J: TRBJ2-2
D: TRBD2
DNA: TGTGCCAGCAGTGAGAATAGCGGGGGGGCCGGGGAGCTGTTTTTT
CDR3: CASSENSGGAGELFF

size: -
V: TRBV6-5
J: TRBJ1-1
D: -
DNA: TGTGCCAGCAGTTACCAACAGGGATTGGGAGCTTTCTTT
CDR3: CASSYQQGLGAFF

size: -
V: TRBV6-1
J: TRBJ1-1
D: -
DNA: TGTGCCAGCAGTCTCTCGGGAACGAACACTGAAGCTTTCTTT
CDR3: CASSLSGTNTEAFF

size: -
V: TRBV19
J: TRBJ1-1
D: TRBD1
DNA: TGTGCCAGTGGGAGACAGGGGAGTTGGACTGAAGCTTTCTTT
CDR3: CASGRQGSWTEAFF

size: -
V: TRBV6-1
J: TRBJ2-7
D: TRBD1
DNA: TGTGCCAGCAGTGAAGCTGTCGGGACAGGGTCCTACGAGCAGTACTTC
CDR3: CASSEAVGTGSYEQYF

size: -
V: TRBV7-7
J: TRBJ2-7
D: TRBD2
DNA: TGTGCCAGCAGCCCTTTAGCGGGGGGATCCTACGAGCAGTACTTC
CDR3: CASSPLAGGSYEQYF

size: -
V: TRBV5-6
J: TRBJ2-1
D: TRBD2
DNA: TGTGCCAGCAGCTCGGGGGGGGGCGGGGTGCTTTACAATGAGCAGTTCTTC
CDR3: CASSSGGGGVLYNEQFF

size: -
V: TRBV5-1
J: TRBJ2-2
D: -
DNA: TGCGCCAGCAGCTTGGGGGGGCCTGCGAACACCGGGGAGCTGTTTTTT
CDR3: CASSLGGPANTGELFF

size: once
V: TRBV9
J: TRBJ2-2
D: -
DNA: TGTGCCAGCAGCGTAGATGGCAGATCCGGGGAGCTGTTTTTT
CDR3: CASSVDGRSGELFF

size: -
V: TRBV7-2
J: TRBJ1-5
D: -
DNA: TGTGCCAGCAGCCTCCGGGGGGGGGATCAGCCCCAGCATTTT
CDR3: CASSLRGGDQPQHF

size: -
V: TRBV7-6
J: TRBJ1-3
D: -
DNA: TGTGCCAGCAGCTTAGGTGGAGCGACCTCTGGAAACACCATATATTTT
CDR3: CASSLGGATSGNTIYF

size: few
V: TRBV2
J: TRBJ1-6
D: -
DNA: TGTGCCAGCAGTACAGGGAATTCACCCCTCCACTTT
CDR3: CASSTGNSPLHF

size: -
V: TRBV6-1
J: TRBJ2-5
D: -
DNA: TGTGCCAGCAGTGAGGGGGGGCTGGGGAAAGAGACCCAGTACTTC
CDR3: CASSEGGLGKETQYF

size: -
V: TRBV6-1
J: TRBJ2-5
D: TRBD1
DNA: TGTGCCAGCTACGGGACAGGGGTCAAGGAGACCCAGTACTTC
CDR3: CASYGTGVKETQYF

size: -
V: TRBV6-5
J: TRBJ2-7
D: TRBD2
DNA: TGTGCCAGCAGTACTATTAGCGGGGGGGCTGGAGAGCAGTACTTC
CDR3: CASSTISGGAGEQYF

size: -
V: TRBV5-4
J: TRBJ2-2
D: -
DNA: TGTGCCAGCGGGGGGGCCAACACCGGGGAGCTGTTTTTT
CDR3: CASGGANTGELFF

size: -
V: TRBV4-3
J: TRBJ2-3
D: -
DNA: TGCGCCAGCAGCCAGGCGGGACTTTCCACAGATACGCAGTATTTT
CDR3: CASSQAGLSTDTQYF

size: -
V: TRBV5-1
J: TRBJ1-2
D: -
DNA: TGCGCCAGCAGCGTCTATTCGGTGCAGGGGAGTGGCTACACCTTC
CDR3: CASSVYSVQGSGYTF

size: once
V: TRBV11-2
J: TRBJ1-2
D: -
DNA: TGTGCCAGCAGCTACGACAGGACACAGGGCTACACCTTC
CDR3: CASSYDRTQGYTF

size: -
V: TRBV7-9
J: TRBJ1-5
D: TRBD1
DNA: TGTGCCAGCAGCTTAGTCCGGTCAGGGGGTAATCAGCCCCAGCATTTT
CDR3: CASSLVRSGGNQPQHF

size: few
V: TRBV5-5
J: TRBJ1-1
D: -
DNA: TGTGCCAGCAGCTTGGACGGTGAACGGGGAGCTTTCTTT
CDR3: CASSLDGERGAFF

size: -
V: TRBV7-9
J: TRBJ1-4
D: TRBD1
DNA: TGTGCCAGCAGCTTTGGACAGGGTAGTGAAAAACTGTTTTTT
CDR3: CASSFGQGSEKLFF

size: few
V: TRBV7-9
J: TRBJ1-5
D: -
DNA: TGTGCCAGCAGCGTACAGGGCACCCCCAATCAGCCCCAGCATTTT
CDR3: CASSVQGTPNQPQHF

size: -
V: TRBV5-1
J: TRBJ2-1
D: TRBD2
DNA: TGCGCCAGCAGCCCGACTAGCGGGGGTAGGAATGAGCAGTTCTTC
CDR3: CASSPTSGGRNEQFF

size: -
V: TRBV4-3
J: TRBJ2-1
D: -
DNA: TGCGCCAGCAGCCAAGATGACTACTCCAGCTCCTACAATGAGCAGTTCTTC
CDR3: CASSQDDYSSSYNEQFF

size: once
V: TRBV18
J: TRBJ2-6
D: -
DNA: TGTGCCAGCTCAGCTAAGACTGGGGCCAACGTCCTGACTTTC
CDR3: CASSAKTGANVLTF

size: once
V: TRBV6-6
J: TRBJ1-2
D: TRBD1
DNA: TGTGCCAGCAGAACAGATTTGCAGGGGGGTGGCTACACCTTC
CDR3: CASRTDLQGGGYTF

size: -
V: TRBV29-1
J: TRBJ1-1
D: TRBD1
DNA: TGCAGCGTAGGTGGGACAGGAGGCACTGAAGCTTTCTTT
CDR3: CSVGGTGGTEAFF